This T cell receptor (beta chain) was recovered during a study of cytomegalovirus exposure and HLA in healthy donors. About the research overall: About 180 million T cells yielded fewer than 120 million unique TCR beta sequences in earlier analysis. Overall study findings and caveats: By HLA locus, TCR association rates varied in a later analysis, with DRB1 showing the most and HLA-C the fewest. Reportedly, a later analysis found an Asian-associated ancestry cluster had fewer N-insertions than the approximately 640-donor mean.

CDR3 size: 17 residues. The study ran its PCR with 60 Vbeta and 13 Jbeta primers. Clones were read by immunoSEQ multiplex PCR, and TCRdb kept only the in-frame ones, dropping some. The table lists roughly 150,000 clones, 60% to 80% of them singletons. Concerning this clone itself: Antigen specificity is unknown.

This receptor was identified in a woman aged 40 to 49 in good health and CMV-seronegative. This sequence joins TRBV21-1 and TRBJ1-5; the table's D call TRBD1 went unverified against the DNA. TRBV21-1 is labeled a pseudogene. The sequencing input was PBMCs. CDR3 DNA sequence: TGTGCCAGCAGCAAAGCGGGACAGGCTGATAGCAATCAGCCCCAGCATTTT. Its protein is CASSKAGQADSNQPQHF.